A selection of T cell receptor beta chains follows, all from one sample in a study of T-cell memory formation after mild COVID-19. MiXCR, run by TCRdb on the 5' RACE reads, gives a single entry per CDR3 protein. The repertoire includes roughly 100,000 distinct CDR3 sequences, around 12% of them detected once, and around 25% sits in the top ten. Specimen: PBMCs or a T cell subset sorted from them (not recorded which). The source of these receptors is an adult woman who had mild COVID-19 (a few samples of this study predate the infection). Cell type and time point are not known. The CDR3 runs from the conserved cysteine through the conserved F or W. The order of the fields is V gene, D gene, J gene, clone size, CDR3 DNA, CDR3 protein. The D gene is left open where the match is weak. Clone size appears in some rows only: once, few, many, or a class for an expanded clone.

>TRBV5-4|TRBD1|TRBJ2-3|.
TGTGCCAGCAGCCTAACAGGGGGCGGGGTGGATACGCAGTATTTT
CASSLTGGGVDTQYF
>TRBV6-6|TRBD1|TRBJ1-5|.
TGTGCCAGCAGTTACTCATCACCACAGGGGAGCAATCAGCCCCAGCATTTT
CASSYSSPQGSNQPQHF
>TRBV20-1|.|TRBJ2-7|.
TGCAGTGCTAGAGATGGCGGGGTGGGGGAGCAGTACTTC
CSARDGGVGEQYF
>TRBV7-3|TRBD2|TRBJ2-1|.
TGTGCCAGCAGCTTAGTAGCGGGGGTTAGAGAGCAGTTCTTC
CASSLVAGVREQFF
>TRBV12-3/TRBV12-4|TRBD1|TRBJ1-4|few
TGTGCCAGCAGTTTCCCAAGGACAGGGGCCTCAGAGAGCGAAAAACTGTTTTTT
CASSFPRTGASESEKLFF
>TRBV4-2|TRBD2|TRBJ2-1|.
TGTGCCAGCAGCTCGTCTAGCGGGGGGGGTGCCTACAATGAGCAGTTCTTC
CASSSSSGGGAYNEQFF
>TRBV30|.|TRBJ2-7|few
TGTGCCTGGAGAGCCAGGGCTGGCTACGAGCAGTACTTC
CAWRARAGYEQYF
>TRBV7-3|TRBD1|TRBJ2-1|.
TGTGCCAGCAGCTACTCCCCAGGACAGGCCTACAATGAGGAGTTCTTC
CASSYSPGQAYNEEFF
>TRBV6-5|TRBD1|TRBJ2-7|few
TGTGCCAGCAGGACACAGGGGGACGAGCAGTACTTC
CASRTQGDEQYF
>TRBV29-1|.|TRBJ2-1|many
TGCAGCGTTGAAGGTTGGACCAGTGACAATGAGCAGTTCTTC
CSVEGWTSDNEQFF
>TRBV4-2|TRBD2|TRBJ2-1|many
TGTGCCAGCAGCCAAGACGCTAGCGGGAGACCATACAATGAGCAGTTCTTC
CASSQDASGRPYNEQFF
>TRBV29-1|.|TRBJ2-6|.
TGCAGCGTTGAAGATTCTGGGGCCAACGTCCTGACTTTC
CSVEDSGANVLTF
>TRBV20-1|.|TRBJ2-2|few
TGCAGTGCTAGAGTCCGCGGGACTAACACCGGGGAGCTGTTTTTT
CSARVRGTNTGELFF
>TRBV19|.|TRBJ2-3|.
TGTGCCAGTAGTCCCGATCAGGGGGGACTCTCCCCGGATACGCAGTATTTT
CASSPDQGGLSPDTQYF
>TRBV7-9|.|TRBJ1-1|.
TGTGCCAGCAGCTCTGATACCCTGGCAGCTTTCTTT
CASSSDTLAAFF
>TRBV7-9|.|TRBJ1-4|few
TGTGCCAGCAGCCAATGGGACGGAGCAACTAATGAAAAACTGTTTTTT
CASSQWDGATNEKLFF
>TRBV11-3|TRBD1|TRBJ2-7|.
TGTGCCAGCAACCAGGGGGAGTTGTACGAGCAGTACTTC
CASNQGELYEQYF
>TRBV6-5|TRBD2|TRBJ2-7|few
TGTGCCAGCAGTTACTTCATAGGGACTAGCGGGGGGGTCTACGAGCAGTACTTC
CASSYFIGTSGGVYEQYF
>TRBV7-9|.|TRBJ2-7|medium-sized
TGTGCCAGCAGCTTAGAAATCGCTGCCTACGAGCAGTACTTC
CASSLEIAAYEQYF
>TRBV7-8|TRBD2|TRBJ2-7|few
TGTGCCAGCAGCTTAGGGCTAGCGGGGGCCTACGAGCAGTACTTC
CASSLGLAGAYEQYF
>TRBV30|.|TRBJ2-1|few
TGTGCCTGGAGGAGTGGAATTGGCTCCAATGAGCAGTTCTTC
CAWRSGIGSNEQFF
>TRBV27|.|TRBJ2-2|few
TGTGCCAGCAGTTTATGGTCCCCTCCCGGCACCGGGGAGCTGTTTTTT
CASSLWSPPGTGELFF
>TRBV4-1|TRBD2|TRBJ2-2|.
TGCGCCATCCCGACTAGCGGGGGGAACACCGGGGAGCTGTTTTTT
CAIPTSGGNTGELFF
>TRBV4-3|TRBD2|TRBJ2-5|.
TGCGCCAGCAGCCATAGACTAGCGACACCCCAAGAGACCCAGTACTTC
CASSHRLATPQETQYF
>TRBV20-1|.|TRBJ2-7|few
TGCAGTTTCGGGTCGCCAAGGGATCCCCTTTACGAGCAGTACTTC
CSFGSPRDPLYEQYF
>TRBV7-9|.|TRBJ1-1|many
TGTGCCAGCAGCTTAGTGACCGGGAGCACTGAAGCTTTCTTT
CASSLVTGSTEAFF
>TRBV12-3/TRBV12-4|.|TRBJ1-2|few
TGTGCCAGCAGTTTAGCGGGGGAGGGGAAGTTGACCTATGGCTACACCTTC
CASSLAGEGKLTYGYTF
>TRBV2|TRBD1|TRBJ2-1|.
TGTGCCAGCAGTGAAGCTGGACAGGGGCTCTACAATGAGCAGTTCTTC
CASSEAGQGLYNEQFF
>TRBV9|.|TRBJ2-7|few
TGTGCCAGCAGCGCCCGCCTAGGACGGGACTACGAGCAGTACTTC
CASSARLGRDYEQYF
>TRBV6-2/TRBV6-3|TRBD2|TRBJ2-7|few
TGTGCCAGCAGTTACGATCCCAAAGGACTAGCGGGAGGCGGACTCTCCTACGAGCAGTACTTC
CASSYDPKGLAGGGLSYEQYF
>TRBV7-6|TRBD1|TRBJ1-1|few
TGTGCCAGCAGCTTTTCGAGGACAGGGGGGGAGAACACTGAAGCTTTCTTT
CASSFSRTGGENTEAFF
>TRBV12-3/TRBV12-4|.|TRBJ1-2|few
TGTGCCAGCAGTACACAGGGTTCCTATGGCTACACCTTC
CASSTQGSYGYTF
>TRBV5-5|.|TRBJ2-7|.
TGTGCCAGCACCCGGGACATATCCTACGAGCAGTACTTC
CASTRDISYEQYF
>TRBV29-1|.|TRBJ2-7|.
TGCAGCGTTGAAGTCCTGGGGAACAACTACGGGGAGCAGTACTTC
CSVEVLGNNYGEQYF
>TRBV20-1|.|TRBJ2-3|.
TGCAGTGCTAGATTCTCGAAGCTACGTCAGGATACGCAGTATTTT
CSARFSKLRQDTQYF
>TRBV7-6|.|TRBJ2-1|medium-sized
TGTGCCAGCAGCTTAAGCGTGGACTCCTACAATGAGCAGTTCTTC
CASSLSVDSYNEQFF
>TRBV5-1|.|TRBJ1-2|few
TGCGCCAGCAGCTTGGTCGGACATCGGGAGGATGGCTACACCTTC
CASSLVGHREDGYTF
>TRBV12-3/TRBV12-4|.|TRBJ2-1|few
TGTGCCAGCAGTTCCGATTACTCCTACAATGAGCAGTTCTTC
CASSSDYSYNEQFF